One sample yielded the 27 T cell receptor beta chains listed below, sequenced in a study of Graves' ophthalmopathy and Graves' hyperthyroidism. The sequenced template was RNA, covering the TCR beta CDR3 region. An initial RT-PCR round employing HTBI primers preceded a second-round multiplex PCR. TCRdb passed the multiplex PCR reads through MiXCR, listing each CDR3 protein once. The sample consists of about 740,000 distinct CDR3 sequences, roughly 40% of them appearing once. Material: peripheral blood. These receptors all come from an adult man with Graves' ophthalmopathy.

Only a few counts were recorded for this clonotype. The V call is TRBV11-2, the J call TRBJ2-5, with TRBD1 identical over 7 bases. The V gene's germline CDR1 is SGHAT and CDR2 FQNNGV. With 7 bases clipped from V and 7 bases from J, the junction kept 18 bases outside the gene matches. The CDR3 totals 16 residues. The CDR3 loop reads CASKQAFTGAGMTQYF. In DNA form, the CDR3 reads TGTGCCAGCAAACAAGCCTTTACAGGGGCAGGTATGACCCAGTACTTC.

This clonotype occurred many times. CDR3 sequence reads: CASRSRGQPQHF. CDR3 nucleotide sequence: TGTGCCAGTAGGTCCCGCGGTCAGCCCCAGCATTTT. V usage is TRBV19 and J usage is TRBJ1-5; no clear D. Germline-derived CDR1 and CDR2 are LNHDA and SQIVND (reference sequence). This CDR3 spans 12 amino acids. V lost 6 bases and J lost 6, with 9 bases in between.

The chain carries TRBV27 and TRBJ2-5; possibly TRBD1 or TRBD2 for D (5 bases each). Germline loops: CDR1 MNHEY, CDR2 SMNVEV (reference sequence). There are 15 residues in the CDR3. V was clipped by 3 bases and J by 3 bases, with 14 bases between them. CDR3 coding DNA: TGTGCCAGCAGTTTTTGGGGACGGGCAAAAGAGACCCAGTACTTC. This sequence encodes CASSFWGRAKETQYF.

This clonotype turned up a few times. The V call is TRBV19, the J call TRBJ2-2, with 7 nucleotides matching TRBD2. J gave up 4 bases and V 3 bases, and 14 bases lay outside the gene matches. The germline V gene encodes CDR1 LNHDA and CDR2 SQIVND (reference sequence). The CDR3 is made up of 18 amino acids. This CDR3 reads CASSIPGKLARRTGELFF. Here the CDR3 DNA reads TGTGCCAGTAGTATCCCCGGGAAACTAGCGCGACGCACCGGGGAGCTGTTTTTT. Combining the CDR3 with reference TRBV19 and TRBJ2-2 gives the whole variable domain DGGITQSPKYLFRKEGQNVTLSCEQNLNHDAMYWYRQDPGQGLRLIYYSQIVNDFQKGDIAEGYSVSREKKESFPLTVTSAQKNPTAFYLCASSIPGKLARRTGELFFGEGSRLTVL.

The chain recombines TRBV7-8 with TRBJ1-2, with TRBD1 matching over 12 bases. The ends lost 3 bases at V and 3 bases at J; junction bases unmatched: 5. The CDR3 length is 16 residues. Germline CDR1 reads SGHVS; CDR2 reads FQNEAQ. In DNA, the CDR3 is TGTGCCAGCAGCTTGGGACAGGGGGCAGTTGACTATGGCTACACCTTC. Translating gives CASSLGQGAVDYGYTF. The variable domain in full, completed from reference TRBV7-8 and TRBJ1-2, reads GAGVSQSPRYKVAKRGQDVALRCDPISGHVSLFWYQQALGQGPEFLTYFQNEAQLDKSGLPSDRFFAERPEGSVSTLKIQRTQQEDSAVYLCASSLGQGAVDYGYTFGSGTRLTVV.

The sample holds many counts of this clonotype. The rearrangement joins TRBV9 to TRBJ1-4; unclear D gene. The CDR3 consists of 14 residues. In germline, CDR1 is SGDLS, CDR2 YYNGEE. The V gene lost 2 bases and the J gene lost 3 bases, with 8 bases spanning the gap. The CDR3 spells CASSVGNANEKLFF. The CDR3 DNA reads as TGTGCCAGCAGCGTGGGGAATGCTAATGAAAAACTGTTTTTT.

The chain carries TRBV25-1 and TRBJ2-5; D is perhaps TRBD1 (5 bases). CDR1 and CDR2 (germline): MGHDK, SYGVNS. There are 15 residues in the CDR3. Trimming left V 5 bases short and J 3 bases short, with 16 bases between. The CDR3 protein is CASSFGSGRKETQYF. For the CDR3, the DNA is TGTGCCAGCAGTTTTGGGTCAGGGCGTAAAGAGACCCAGTACTTC.

This clonotype showed up just a few times. The rearrangement uses TRBV20-1 and TRBJ1-1; TRBD1 might be the D (6 bases). This CDR3 is built from 19 residues. Germline loops: CDR1 DFQATT, CDR2 SNEGSKA (reference sequence). Trimming cost V 0 bases and J 1 base, with 24 bases left between them. CDR3 sequence: CSARDLLDRLRLQNTEAFF. The DNA for the CDR3 is TGCAGTGCTAGAGATCTTCTCGACAGGTTGCGCCTTCAGAACACTGAAGCTTTCTTT.

V usage is TRBV20-1 and J usage is TRBJ2-7; D remains ambiguous. CDR1 and CDR2 from the germline V gene are DFQATT and SNEGSKA (reference sequence). V dropped 6 bases and J dropped 0 bases, with 15 bases sitting between them. The CDR3 has 14 residues. CDR3: CSASFGGYSYEQYF. CDR3 in DNA: TGCAGTGCCAGCTTCGGTGGGTACTCCTACGAGCAGTACTTC.

This clonotype has a handful of counts. This may arise from a read error, as a much more abundant clone is one base away. CDR3 DNA sequence: TGTGCCAGCAGCTTAGTGGGGAATGAAGCTTTCTTT. Translation: CASSLVGNEAFF. The V call is TRBV7-9, the J call TRBJ1-1; the D is unclear. CDR1 is SEHNR, CDR2 FQNEAQ, per germline (reference sequence). The CDR3 runs to 12 residues. V was clipped by 1 base and J by 7 bases, with 7 bases between them.

This clonotype was found a few times. The chain couples TRBV20-1 to TRBJ1-2; D gene ambiguous. Germline V gene lookup returns CDR1 DFQATT and CDR2 SNEGSKA (reference sequence). The V gene lost 0 bases and the J gene lost 4 bases, with 27 bases spanning the gap. The CDR3 spans 19 residues. This CDR3 is CSARDLFNGGQSKTYGYTF. In DNA, the CDR3 is TGCAGTGCTAGAGACCTTTTTAATGGCGGGCAGTCAAAAACCTATGGCTACACCTTC.

Notes on this clonotype: This CDR3 is missing its conserved last phenylalanine or tryptophan, likely due to a read error. Because the CDR3's place on the DNA is in doubt, the DNA is left out and the CDR3 is given as listed by TCRdb. CDR3 region: CASSPLQG. V and J are TRBV9 and TRBJ1-3; TRBD1, the table's D call, was not compared with the DNA. Germline CDR1 and CDR2: SGDLS and YYNGEE. From its first to its last residue, the CDR3 has 8 amino acids.

Note on this clonotype: At one end, the junction sequence differs from germline, possibly due to a read error. J is TRBJ1-2 and V is TRBV7-2; D might be TRBD1 (5 bases). The V gene's germline CDR1 is SGHTA and CDR2 FQGNSA. This CDR3 has 9 residues. CDR3 residues: CASSPWDLF. The CDR3 DNA sequence: TGTGCCAGCAGCCCATGGGACCTGTTC.

The V gene is TRBV25-1, the J gene TRBJ2-5; possibly TRBD1 for D (8 bases). Germline CDR1 is MGHDK and CDR2 is SYGVNS. The CDR3 is made up of 18 amino acids. Between the trimmed V and J ends, which lost 5 bases and 4 bases, there was a span of 26 bases. The CDR3 coding sequence is TGTGCCAGCAGTTTGAGGACAGGGTTGGGGGAGGGCCGAGAGACCCAGTACTTC. It encodes CASSLRTGLGEGRETQYF.

This clonotype was seen at least ten times. The gene calls are TRBV11-2 and TRBJ1-6; TRBD1 might be the D (6 bases). Germline lookup yields CDR1 SGHAT and CDR2 FQNNGV. The ends were cut back, 3 bases at V and 7 bases at J, with 13 bases in the middle. This CDR3 is 15 amino acids long. CDR3 residues: CASSFRTGKNSPLHF. The CDR3 DNA follows: TGTGCCAGCAGCTTTCGCACAGGGAAGAATTCACCCCTCCACTTT.

This chain connects TRBV14 to TRBJ2-5, with 7 bases lining up with TRBD1. Germline trimming cut 3 bases from V and 3 bases from J; bases unmatched to any gene: 10. Per the germline V gene, CDR1 is SGHDN and CDR2 is FVKESK. The CDR3 totals 16 residues. CDR3 DNA: TGTGCCAGCAGCCAGGGACAGCGAAACCAGGAAGAGACCCAGTACTTC. Protein product: CASSQGQRNQEETQYF.

Note on this clonotype: A much larger clone differs from this one at a single base, so this may be a read error. This CDR3 reads CASQKDRVSLPLHF. The CDR3 DNA reads as TGTGCCAGCCAAAAGGACAGGGTGTCCCTACCCCTCCACTTT. The chain carries TRBV25-1 and TRBJ1-6, with 8 bases identical to TRBD1. The CDR3 extends over 14 amino acids. CDR1 and CDR2 (germline): MGHDK, SYGVNS. The junction had 12 bases not matched to a gene; V was cut back by 8 bases and J by 12 bases. Using reference TRBV25-1 and TRBJ1-6 for the parts outside the CDR3, the full variable domain is EADIYQTPRYLVIGTGKKITLECSQTMGHDKMYWYQQDPGMELHLIHYSYGVNSTEKGDLSSESTVSRIRTEHFPLTLESARPSHTSQYLCASQKDRVSLPLHFGNGTRLTVT.

In the case of this clonotype: The CDR3 carries no conserved terminal phenylalanine or tryptophan, so it likely arises from a read error. The V and J genes are TRBV9 and TRBJ1-1; D is unclear. V was pared by 6 bases and J by 0 bases, with 6 bases between. The CDR3 totals 12 residues. Looked up from germline, CDR1 is SGDLS and CDR2 is YYNGEE. The CDR3 region is CASKGMNTEAFL. The CDR3 DNA follows: TGTGCCAGCAAAGGGATGAACACTGAAGCTTTCCTT.

This clonotype was recorded at least ten times. The rearrangement links TRBV7-2 to TRBJ1-6; 8 bases fit TRBD1. Germline loops: CDR1 SGHTA, CDR2 FQGNSA. The junction had 7 bases not matched to a gene; V was cut back by 6 bases and J by 6 bases. CDR3 length equals 15 residues. CDR3 sequence: CASSFLGQGNSPLHF. CDR3 DNA sequence: TGTGCCAGCAGTTTCCTAGGACAGGGTAATTCACCCCTCCACTTT.

The rearrangement uses TRBV7-9 and TRBJ1-1; D possibly corresponds to TRBD1 (5 bases). The CDR3 is 15 amino acids. The V and J ends lost 5 bases and 1 base respectively, with 14 bases between them. The V gene's germline CDR1 is SEHNR and CDR2 FQNEAQ (reference sequence). For the CDR3, the DNA is TGTGCCAGCAGCCCCGGGGGGGGGTGGAACACTGAAGCTTTCTTT. It yields the protein CASSPGGGWNTEAFF.

Of note for this clonotype: This may be a read error: a much more frequent sequence differs by one nucleotide. The chain carries TRBV7-9 and TRBJ1-4, with D perhaps matching TRBD1 (5 bases). CDR1 is SEHNR, CDR2 FQNEAQ, per germline (reference sequence). The CDR3 has 16 residues. For the CDR3, the DNA is TGTGCCGGCAGCCACGACAGAGCTGCAACTAATGAAAAACTGTTTTTT. This translates into CAGSHDRAATNEKLFF.

This clonotype was found many times. The rearrangement joins TRBV2 to TRBJ2-2; 8 nucleotides line up with TRBD1. The junction had 5 bases not matched to a gene; V was cut back by 7 bases and J by 4 bases. The CDR3 extends over 14 amino acids. The germline V gene has CDR1 SNHLY and CDR2 FYNNEI. The CDR3 region is CASKIGQGTGELFF. The CDR3 DNA follows: TGTGCCAGCAAGATCGGACAGGGCACCGGGGAGCTGTTTTTT. Full variable domain (outside the CDR3, taken from reference TRBV2 and TRBJ2-2): EPEVTQTPSHQVTQMGQEVILRCVPISNHLYFYWYRQILGQKVEFLVSFYNNEISEKSEIFDDQFSVERPDGSNFTLKIRSTKLEDSAMYFCASKIGQGTGELFFGEGSRLTVL.

The V and J genes are TRBV25-1 and TRBJ1-1; D gene ambiguous. CDR1 and CDR2 from the germline V gene are MGHDK and SYGVNS. The CDR3 extends over 13 amino acids. V lost 5 bases, J lost 5 bases, and 12 bases lay in between. The CDR3 sequence is CASSLSPITEAFF. Written as DNA, the CDR3 is TGTGCCAGCAGTTTATCGCCGATTACTGAAGCTTTCTTT.

This clonotype was detected only a few times. This sequence joins TRBV12-3 or TRBV12-4 and TRBJ2-5, with TRBD1 matching 7 bases. The ends lost 10 bases at V and 3 bases at J; junction bases unmatched: 8. The CDR3 has 13 amino acids. CDR3 protein: CATATGLEETQYF. DNA of the CDR3: TGTGCCACCGCGACAGGGCTGGAAGAGACCCAGTACTTC.

Concerning this clonotype: A junction boundary mismatches the germline segment, possibly from a read error. In DNA, the CDR3 is TGTGCCAGCAGTGAAGTCGTCAGGGGGGATGGCTACACCTTC. Its protein is CASSEVVRGDGYTF. The chain employs TRBV10-3 and TRBJ1-2; 7 bases line up with TRBD1. CDR3 size: 14 residues. The germline gives CDR1 ENHRY, CDR2 SYGVKD.

V and J are TRBV7-2 and TRBJ2-7, with 9 bases aligning to TRBD2. This CDR3 has 13 amino acids. Trimming cost V 6 bases and J 3 bases; bases outside gene matches: 3. The germline V gene has CDR1 SGHTA and CDR2 FQGNSA. This CDR3 reads CASSNSGGYEQYF. DNA of the CDR3: TGTGCCAGCAGTAATAGCGGGGGCTACGAGCAGTACTTC.

The chain has TRBV15 and TRBJ2-7; D possibly corresponds to TRBD2 (5 bases). The CDR3 runs to 14 residues. V was shortened by 5 bases and J by 0 bases, with 11 bases between the two germline ends. CDR1 and CDR2 (germline): LNHNV, YYDKDF (reference sequence). The CDR3 DNA reads as TGTGCCACCAGCGGCGGCCGGGACTCCTACGAGCAGTACTTC. Protein: CATSGGRDSYEQYF.